The sequence of this T cell receptor beta chain was determined in a study of blood T cell repertoires in COVID-19 (dated by TCRdb to 2020 to 2021). At the level of the whole study: Samples from collaborators originated in the United States, Italy and Spain and spanned both the acute and convalescent phases of COVID-19. The prospective study material was composed of cDNA or gDNA derived from T cells, B-cell-depleted T cells, or PBMCs. The dataset comprised deeply sampled blood TCRbeta repertoires from subjects exposed to, actively infected with, or recovered from COVID-19. The repertoires were released in a freely available public database intended as a resource for research on the immune response to SARS-CoV-2. Samples came from the ongoing ImmuneRACE study (first 160 participants) plus 1,254 subjects from 6 global collaborators. A de-identified subject ID, COVID-19 status, age in years and sex were almost always included in the sample metadata. Where HLA class I and class II types were available, the types were taken from metadata supplied by the sample provider, not from assay-based typing.

A second Seattle source provided samples from volunteer blood donors who had recovered from COVID-19. Collaborating institutions collected whole blood in K2EDTA tubes following their own protocols. For TCRbeta analysis, collaborators shipped samples as frozen whole blood, isolated PBMCs, or DNA extracted from either of those sample types. The immunoSEQ Assay, a bias-controlled multiplex PCR, was used to amplify TCRbeta CDR3 regions from genomic DNA. The original methods were these. The number of nucleated cells in each sample was estimated from the amplification of reference gene primers within the assay. Sequence reads were collapsed and filtered to measure the absolute abundance of every unique TCRbeta CDR3 rearrangement. For each sample, productive Simpson clonality was calculated by taking the square root of Simpson's diversity index across productive rearrangements. The source is immuneACCESS, and TCRdb retained only in-frame sequences with V and J called. Part of the clones is not carried over; for the studies checked, unresolved V genes explain less than half of this, and the remainder is unexplained. V, J and clone size are taken as reported in that table, and D and trimming were inferred from the DNA itself. Present in this sample are roughly 280,000 clones, around 87% of which were seen just once. Roughly 2.4% of the sample lies in the top ten.

Study-wide findings and limitations: Clinical and demographic metadata were provided uncurated, with the amount varying by source and participant.

From cysteine to phenylalanine, the CDR3 is 14 amino acids long. Only the CDR3 region is kept as DNA, spanning 42 bases read in frame from base 1. Deletion took 1 base off V and 4 bases off J, with a span of 7 bases between the germline ends. The germline V gene encodes CDR1 LGHDT and CDR2 YNNKEL (reference sequence). Concerning this clone: It lacks a known antigen. No clone much larger than this one lies a single base away; base qualities are absent.

This chain joins TRBV3-1 (or the pseudogene TRBV3-2) to TRBJ2-2, with no D gene named confidently. The sample comprised peripheral blood. This TCR was recovered from a woman between 45 and 65 years old who had recovered from COVID-19. The CDR3 loop reads CASSQVPSTGELFF. The sequenced DNA: TGTGCCAGCAGCCAAGTTCCCAGCACCGGGGAGCTGTTTTTT.